Listed here are 7 T cell receptor beta chains from one sample, sequenced in a study of T cells in localized non-small cell lung cancer. Repertoires were generated with immunoSEQ multiplex PCR, while TCRdb's copy carries only in-frame clones and drops some. This sample carries around 78,000 clones, more than 75% of them seen once, and the ten largest clones take approximately 22%. Specimen: peripheral blood, collected before any cancer treatment. These receptors were collected from a woman aged 40 to 75 with stage I squamous cell lung carcinoma.

The gene calls are TRBV6-5 and TRBJ1-2; weak D call: TRBD1 (6 bases). The CDR3 covers 13 residues. Per germline, CDR1 MNHEY and CDR2 SVGAGI. The V and J ends lost 2 bases and 7 bases respectively, with 11 bases between them. This CDR3 reads CASSYGRGFGYTF. The CDR3 DNA reads TGTGCCAGCAGTTACGGGAGGGGGTTTGGCTACACCTTC.

V and J are TRBV7-2 and TRBJ2-1; perhaps D is TRBD1 or TRBD2 (5 bases each). The CDR3 sequence is 15 residues long. Germline V lookup: CDR1 SGHTA, CDR2 FQGNSA. Trimming took off 6 bases at V and 8 bases at J, with 20 bases between the two ends. CDR3 nucleotide sequence: TGTGCCAGCAGTTCCCCGGGACGGACTGGCGATGAGCAGTTCTTC. This codes for CASSSPGRTGDEQFF. The variable domain in full, with the rest retrieved from reference TRBV7-2 and TRBJ2-1, is GAGVSQSPSNKVTEKGKDVELRCDPISGHTALYWYRQSLGQGLEFLIYFQGNSAPDKSGLPSDRFSAERTGGSVSTLTIQRTQQEDSAVYLCASSSPGRTGDEQFFGPGTRLTVL.

This clone was counted between two and nine times. V gene TRBV5-6 combines with J gene TRBJ1-5; TRBD1 aligns across 11 bases. The CDR3 is 19 amino acids. CDR1 is SGHDT and CDR2 is YYEEEE in the germline V gene. V gave up 3 bases and J gave up 2 bases; unmatched junction bases: 13. CDR3 amino acids: CASSWGPGQGDGGNQPQHF. The CDR3 bases are TGTGCCAGCAGCTGGGGGCCGGGACAGGGGGACGGGGGCAATCAGCCCCAGCATTTT. Drawing the rest from reference TRBV5-6 and TRBJ1-5, the complete variable domain is DAGVTQSPTHLIKTRGQQVTLRCSPKSGHDTVSWYQQALGQGPQFIFQYYEEEERQRGNFPDRFSGHQFPNYSSELNVNALLLGDSALYLCASSWGPGQGDGGNQPQHFGDGTRLSIL.

The chain employs TRBV11-3 and TRBJ1-1; 11 bases align to TRBD1. The germline V gene has CDR1 SGHNT and CDR2 YENEEA. The V gene end was trimmed by 5 bases and the J gene end by 1 base; junction bases not matched to a gene: 3. The CDR3 is 15 amino acids. The CDR3 protein is CASSLGTGGNTEAFF. CDR3 nucleotide sequence: TGTGCCAGCAGCCTGGGGACAGGGGGGAACACTGAAGCTTTCTTT.

The V and J genes are TRBV19 and TRBJ1-2; 8 nucleotides align to TRBD1. Germline V gene data show CDR1 as LNHDA and CDR2 as SQIVND (reference sequence). This CDR3 is built from 13 residues. Trimming removed 3 bases from V and 4 bases from J; junction bases left unmatched: 1. The CDR3, as DNA: TGTGCCAGTAGTATTGGGACAGGCTATGGCTACACCTTC. The encoded protein is CASSIGTGYGYTF.

The chain has TRBV5-1 and TRBJ1-1, with TRBD1 as a possible D gene (6 bases). Trimming took 4 bases from V and 4 from J, leaving 20 bases between them. This CDR3 spans 16 amino acids. The germline CDR1 and CDR2 sequences are SGHRS and YFSETQ. The CDR3 is CASSAILGQSSTEAFF. CDR3 nucleotides: TGCGCCAGCAGCGCTATCCTCGGACAGTCGAGCACTGAAGCTTTCTTT.

The J gene is TRBJ2-2, the V gene TRBV6-1; D unclear. Trimming stripped 0 bases from V and 6 bases from J, with 5 bases between. This CDR3 has 13 residues. CDR1 is MNHNS and CDR2 is SASEGT in the germline V gene. For the CDR3, the DNA is TGTGCCAGCAGTGAAGCCACTGCCGGGGAGCTGTTTTTT. Amino acid sequence: CASSEATAGELFF.